What follows is one T cell receptor (beta chain) and its context. This clonotype was observed a single time. Its antigen is not yet known. Being one base from a much bigger clone, this may be a read error. Spanning cysteine to phenylalanine, the CDR3 consists of 15 amino acids. Here the CDR3 DNA is all that survives: 45 bases in frame from base 1. V is clipped by 2 bases and J by 0 bases, and the sequence between their germline boundaries is 12 bases long. According to the germline V gene (reference sequence), CDR1 reads GTSNPN and CDR2 reads SVGIG. The record originates from a study of T cells in Graves' hyperthyroidism and ophthalmopathy (dated by TCRdb to about 2019). In terms of the full investigation: Peripheral blood samples were taken at initial diagnosis, before any treatment was given. To identify distinguishing TCR V-J signatures, a discovery cohort of about 100 patients was used, comprising approximately 40 with Graves' ophthalmopathy and 57 with stable Graves' hyperthyroidism. An independent validation cohort of 18 to 20 hyperthyroidism patients and over 15 patients who later progressed to ophthalmopathy tested prospective prediction of ophthalmopathy. The 100 discovery patients were divided at random into training and test sets in a 7:3 ratio. In addition, the study compared T-cell repertoires in thyroid tissue and in blood from about 6 Graves' hyperthyroidism patients. Following sampling, methimazole starting at 30 mg daily was given to hyperthyroidism patients, and high-dose intravenous methylprednisolone was given to ophthalmopathy patients. The paper describes TCR Vbeta CDR3 sequencing of 135 peripheral blood samples, made up of under 50 ophthalmopathy patients, 70 to 75 hyperthyroidism patients and 17 progressor patients.

Ophthalmopathy patients had moderately to severely active disease, with a Clinical Activity Score of 3 or more, a NOSPECS grade of 4 or more, and a disease duration of less than 3 months. Exclusion was applied to patients with uncontrolled infections, other autoimmune diseases, pregnancy or lactation. Diagnoses were based on clinical symptoms, serum thyroxine and TRAb, thyroid ultrasound and orbital computed tomography. PBMCs were separated from roughly 10 ml of fresh peripheral blood using Ficoll-Paque density gradient centrifugation. Trizol reagent was used to extract total RNA, and RNA quality was then checked on an Agilent 2100 Bioanalyzer. TCR beta CDR3 regions were amplified from RNA transcripts. The TCR CDR3 was subjected to a first round of RT-PCR using the HTBI primer set and the Qiagen OneStep RT-PCR kit. The libraries were constructed in a second round of multiplex PCR and then size-selected and purified. The libraries were sequenced on an Illumina HiSeq2000 using paired-end 100 bp reads. Under the source paper's analysis protocol: Raw data were processed with SOAPnuke, discarding reads with adapters, uncalled bases, mean Phred below 15, or no exact constant-primer or identifier match. COPE v1.2.5 was used to merge high-quality paired reads, and clonotypes were defined as unique nucleotide sequences. MiTCR v1.1 was used to align clonotypes to the IMGT TRBV, TRBD and TRBJ reference segments. Only V-J combinations with frequency above 0.0001, covering approximately 99% of repertoires, were analysed. The TCS score was defined as F50 (clonal expansion) divided by E x V (chaos), with BLOSUM62-based TCRdist calculated between CDR3 peptides within each V-J. Welch's t-statistics and random forest reduced roughly 500 V-J features to roughly 13, which were used in a naive Bayes classifier (R e1071). TCRdb took the public reads, trimmed them with fastp at Q25, ran MiXCR for clone calling and kept in-frame beta chains. Duplicate CDR3 protein sequences are folded into a single record with the most common DNA and genes. The V and J calls come from TCRdb's annotation, not from the publication. Counted in this sample were fewer than 750,000 distinct CDR3 sequences; approximately 15% of them appeared once. Together, the top ten hold under 15% of the sample.

What the authors observed across the whole study: Blood samples also contained most of the expanded thyroid clonotypes (frequency above 0.001), which suggests that blood repertoires may reflect thyroid immune responses. No statistical method was used to set the sample size in advance, and investigators knew the group allocation. In validation, progression to ophthalmopathy was predicted by the model with around 70% sensitivity and 72% to 85% specificity, a median of approximately 6.5 months before onset. In cross-validation, a model built on a 13 V-J signature told ophthalmopathy apart from stable hyperthyroidism with over 85% sensitivity and approximately 84% specificity, and in testing the same model reached 80%/75%.

The clonotype originates from a woman in her forties or fifties with Graves' ophthalmopathy. Sequencing was performed on blood. The sequence links TRBV30 to TRBJ2-3; the D gene is possibly TRBD2, with 6 bases matching. The DNA reads TGTGCCTGGAGTCTGCGGGGCCTCAGCACAGATACGCAGTATTTT. It specifies CAWSLRGLSTDTQYF.